The T cell receptor beta chain under discussion was sequenced for a study of siplizumab effects on memory and regulatory T cells. Whole-study findings and limits: Sequences below about 10^-5 frequency were poorly captured, and few alloreactive clones mapped to unstimulated subsets. The authors could not assign a naive or memory phenotype to roughly 75-95% of proliferating CD4+ or CD8+ clones. Fewer alloreactive sequences mapped to unstimulated CD4+ memory cells under siplizumab.

On this clone itself: What it binds is not known.

The germline V and J ends were trimmed by 3 bases and 6 bases, with 18 bases remaining between them. Looked up from germline, CDR1 is MNHNS and CDR2 is SASEGT. The CDR3 contains 16 residues. Roughly 95,000 TCR templates per sample were assayed. Measured with immunoSEQ multiplex PCR; TCRdb has only the in-frame clones, and not every one. In the table there are tens of thousands of clones, 95% to 97% of which are singletons. This TCR was sampled from a human donor in good health. The source material was naive CD4+ T cells sorted from blood. This chain connects TRBV6-1 to TRBJ2-1; a possible D gene is TRBD1 (6 bases). DNA of the CDR3: TGTGCCAGCAGTGACAGGGTTCTCCGAGGGGGCAATGAGCAGTTCTTC. Protein sequence: CASSDRVLRGGNEQFF.